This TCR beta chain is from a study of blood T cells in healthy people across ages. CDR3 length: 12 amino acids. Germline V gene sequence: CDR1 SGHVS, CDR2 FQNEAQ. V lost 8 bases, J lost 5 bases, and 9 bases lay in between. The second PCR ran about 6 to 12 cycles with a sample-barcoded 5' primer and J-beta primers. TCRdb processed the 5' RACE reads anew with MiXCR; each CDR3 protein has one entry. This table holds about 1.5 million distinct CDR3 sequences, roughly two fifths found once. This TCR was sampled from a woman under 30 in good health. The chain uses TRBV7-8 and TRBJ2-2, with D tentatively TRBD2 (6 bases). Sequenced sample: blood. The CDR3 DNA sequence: TGTGCCAGCGGGGGGAGGACCGGGGAGCTGTTTTTT. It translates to CASGGRTGELFF.